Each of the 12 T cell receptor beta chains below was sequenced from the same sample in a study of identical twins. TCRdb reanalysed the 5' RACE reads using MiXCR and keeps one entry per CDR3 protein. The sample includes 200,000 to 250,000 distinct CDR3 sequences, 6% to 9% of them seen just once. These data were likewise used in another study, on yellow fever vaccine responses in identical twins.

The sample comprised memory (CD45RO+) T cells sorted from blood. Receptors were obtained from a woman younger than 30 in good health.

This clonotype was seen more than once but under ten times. The CDR3 is CASNKEGSTGELFF. The CDR3 coding sequence is TGTGCCAGCAATAAGGAAGGGTCCACCGGGGAGCTGTTTTTT. This rearrangement joins TRBV9 to TRBJ2-2; D call uncertain. V lost 6 bases to trimming and J lost 4 bases, with 13 bases between them. The CDR3 has 14 amino acids. The V gene's germline CDR1 is SGDLS and CDR2 YYNGEE.

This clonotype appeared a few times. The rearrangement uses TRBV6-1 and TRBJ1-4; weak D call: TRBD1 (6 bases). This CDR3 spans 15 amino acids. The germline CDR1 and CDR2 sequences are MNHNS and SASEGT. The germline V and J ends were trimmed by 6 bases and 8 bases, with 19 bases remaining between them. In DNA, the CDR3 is TGTGCCAGCAGAGTATACGGGACAATGGAAGAAAAACTGTTTTTT. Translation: CASRVYGTMEEKLFF.

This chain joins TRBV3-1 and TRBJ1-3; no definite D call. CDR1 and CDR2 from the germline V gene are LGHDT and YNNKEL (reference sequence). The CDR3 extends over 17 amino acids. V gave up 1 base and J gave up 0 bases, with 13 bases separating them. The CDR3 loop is CASSQGYGGFSGNTIYF. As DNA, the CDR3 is TGTGCCAGCAGCCAAGGATATGGCGGATTCTCTGGAAACACCATATATTTT. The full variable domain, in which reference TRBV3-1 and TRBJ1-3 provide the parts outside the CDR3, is DTAVSQTPKYLVTQMGNDKSIKCEQNLGHDTMYWYKQDSKKFLKIMFSYNNKELIINETVPNRFSPKSPDKAHLNLHINSLELGDSAVYFCASSQGYGGFSGNTIYFGEGSWLTVV.

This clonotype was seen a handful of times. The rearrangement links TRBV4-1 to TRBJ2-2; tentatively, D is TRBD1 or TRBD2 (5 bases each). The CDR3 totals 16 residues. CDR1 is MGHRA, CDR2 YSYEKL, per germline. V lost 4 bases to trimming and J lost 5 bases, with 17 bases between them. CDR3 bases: TGCGCCAGCAGCCGGGGTGGGACCTCCCCTACCGGGGAGCTGTTTTTT. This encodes CASSRGGTSPTGELFF.

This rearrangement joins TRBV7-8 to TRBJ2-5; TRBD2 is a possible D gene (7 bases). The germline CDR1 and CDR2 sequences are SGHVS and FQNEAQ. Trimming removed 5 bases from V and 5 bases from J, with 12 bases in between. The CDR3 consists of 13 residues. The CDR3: CASSPGGRETQYF. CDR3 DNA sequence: TGTGCCAGCAGCCCGGGGGGCCGGGAGACCCAGTACTTC.

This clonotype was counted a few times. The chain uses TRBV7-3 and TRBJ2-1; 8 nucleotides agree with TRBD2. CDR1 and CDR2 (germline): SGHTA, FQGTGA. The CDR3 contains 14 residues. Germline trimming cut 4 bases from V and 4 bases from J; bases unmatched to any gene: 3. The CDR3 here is CASSSLAGYNEQFF. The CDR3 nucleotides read TGTGCCAGCAGCTCTTTAGCGGGGTACAATGAGCAGTTCTTC.

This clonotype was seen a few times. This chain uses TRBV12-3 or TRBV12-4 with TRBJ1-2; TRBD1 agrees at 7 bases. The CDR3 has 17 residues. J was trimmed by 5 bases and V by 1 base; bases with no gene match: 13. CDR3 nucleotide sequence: TGTGCCAGCAGTTTAGTAGGGGTGGGACAGACGAGTTATGGCTACACCTTC. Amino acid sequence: CASSLVGVGQTSYGYTF.

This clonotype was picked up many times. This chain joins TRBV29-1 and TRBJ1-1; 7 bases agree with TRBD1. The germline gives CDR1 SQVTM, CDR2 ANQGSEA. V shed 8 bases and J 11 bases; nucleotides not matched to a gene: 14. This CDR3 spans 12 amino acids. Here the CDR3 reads CSSKAGGLAAFF. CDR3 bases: TGCAGCTCAAAGGCAGGGGGTTTGGCGGCTTTCTTT.

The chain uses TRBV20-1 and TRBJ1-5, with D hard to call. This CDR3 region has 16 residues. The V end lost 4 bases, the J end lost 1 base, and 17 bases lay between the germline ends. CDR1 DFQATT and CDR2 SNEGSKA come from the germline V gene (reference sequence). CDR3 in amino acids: CSAMDRISRSNQPQHF. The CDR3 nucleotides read TGCAGTGCTATGGACCGGATCTCTAGGAGCAATCAGCCCCAGCATTTT.

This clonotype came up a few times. The chain's CDR3 is CSARDLAGGLVYEQYF. The DNA for the CDR3 is TGCAGTGCTAGAGATTTAGCGGGAGGGTTAGTCTACGAGCAGTACTTC. V and J are TRBV20-1 and TRBJ2-7; 11 positions agree with TRBD2. The CDR3 is made up of 16 amino acids. Germline CDR1 is DFQATT and CDR2 is SNEGSKA (reference sequence). Germline trimming cut 0 bases from V and 3 bases from J; bases unmatched to any gene: 7.

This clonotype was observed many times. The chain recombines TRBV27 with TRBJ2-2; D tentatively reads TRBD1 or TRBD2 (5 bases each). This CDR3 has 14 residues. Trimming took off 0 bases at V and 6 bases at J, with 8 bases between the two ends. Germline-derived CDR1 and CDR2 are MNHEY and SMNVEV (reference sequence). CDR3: CASSLSVGAGELFF. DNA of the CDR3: TGTGCCAGCAGTTTATCGGTGGGGGCCGGGGAGCTGTTTTTT.

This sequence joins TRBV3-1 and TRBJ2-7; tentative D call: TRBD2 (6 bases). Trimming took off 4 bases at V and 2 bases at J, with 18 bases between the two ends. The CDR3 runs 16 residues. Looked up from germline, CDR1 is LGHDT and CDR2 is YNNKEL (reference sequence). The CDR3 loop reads CASSPSAGTYPYEQYF. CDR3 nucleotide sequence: TGTGCCAGCAGCCCCTCTGCTGGGACTTACCCCTACGAGCAGTACTTC.